The clone carrying this T cell receptor beta chain was counted at least ten times. Its specificity is not known. The source of the sample is a study of T cells in Graves' hyperthyroidism and ophthalmopathy. Template material for amplifying TCR beta CDR3 regions consisted of RNA transcripts. HTBI primers drove first-round RT-PCR of the TCR CDR3. A single record per CDR3 protein comes from TCRdb applying MiXCR to the multiplex PCR reads. The repertoire includes over 45,000 distinct CDR3 sequences, approximately 49% of them detected once, and about 30% sits in the top ten. Study findings and constraints: In the analysis, a 13 V-J model separated ophthalmopathy from stable hyperthyroidism.

The source is a woman between 50 and 59 years old with Graves' hyperthyroidism. The source material was peripheral blood or thyroid tissue (not recorded which).

In nucleotides, the CDR3 is TGTGCCAGCAGCCAAGATTGGGGGTGGGGCCAAGAGACCCAGTACTTC. Translated: CASSQDWGWGQETQYF. This sequence joins TRBV3-2 and TRBJ2-5; the DNA was not compared with TRBD1, the D call given in the table. TRBV3-2 is assigned pseudogene status. The CDR3 totals 16 residues.